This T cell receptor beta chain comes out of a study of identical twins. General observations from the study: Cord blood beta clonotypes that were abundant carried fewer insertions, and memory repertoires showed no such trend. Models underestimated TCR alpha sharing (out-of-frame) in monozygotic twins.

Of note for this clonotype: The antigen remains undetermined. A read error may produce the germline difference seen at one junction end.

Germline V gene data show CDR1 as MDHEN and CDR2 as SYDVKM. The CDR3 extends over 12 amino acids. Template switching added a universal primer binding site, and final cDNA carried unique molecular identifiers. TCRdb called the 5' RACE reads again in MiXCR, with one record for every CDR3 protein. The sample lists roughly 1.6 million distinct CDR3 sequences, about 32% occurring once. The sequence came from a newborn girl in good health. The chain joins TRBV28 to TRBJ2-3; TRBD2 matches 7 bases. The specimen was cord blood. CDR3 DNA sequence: TGTGCTAGCAGTTGGGGGGGGTTGGAGCAGTATTTT. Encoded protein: CASSWGGLEQYF.